The 30 T cell receptor beta chains listed next were all sequenced from one sample in a study of identical twins. Each CDR3 protein gets one entry after TCRdb re-called the 5' RACE reads with MiXCR. The sample records 500,000 to 700,000 distinct CDR3 sequences, less than 9% being singletons. This same sample was also taken into another study, of yellow fever vaccine responses in identical twins.

The sample taken for sequencing was PBMCs. Receptor source: a woman aged 18-30 years in good health.

This clonotype was detected many times. The V and J genes are TRBV12-3 or TRBV12-4 and TRBJ1-1; D is undetermined. The V gene lost 4 bases and the J gene lost 1 base, with 10 bases spanning the gap. The CDR3 loop spans 14 amino acids. The CDR3 coding sequence is TGTGCCAGCAGTTATAGTGGGGAGAACACTGAAGCTTTCTTT. Protein: CASSYSGENTEAFF.

The rearrangement uses TRBV18 and TRBJ2-3; D ambiguous. This CDR3 is built from 17 residues. The V gene lost 3 bases and the J gene lost 2 bases, with 18 bases spanning the gap. Germline CDR1 KGHSH, CDR2 LQKENI. CDR3 sequence reads: CASSPWVQSGNTDTQYF. CDR3 coding DNA: TGTGCCAGCTCACCCTGGGTTCAGAGTGGGAACACAGATACGCAGTATTTT.

There are a few counts of this clonotype. The CDR3 here is CASSLGLSREQFF. The CDR3 bases are TGTGCCAGCAGCCTAGGACTCTCGCGTGAGCAGTTCTTC. The chain has TRBV12-3 or TRBV12-4 and TRBJ2-1; D possibly corresponds to TRBD2 (5 bases). CDR3 length equals 13 residues. V was clipped by 6 bases and J by 9 bases, with 15 bases between them.

This chain connects TRBV20-1 to TRBJ2-1, with TRBD2 matching over 7 bases. This CDR3 spans 13 amino acids. Germline-derived CDR1 and CDR2 are DFQATT and SNEGSKA (reference sequence). V gave up 5 bases and J gave up 7 bases; unmatched junction bases: 8. The CDR3 sequence is CSADRDYTNEQFF. The CDR3 DNA sequence: TGCAGTGCTGACCGGGACTACACGAATGAGCAGTTCTTC.

In its sample, this clonotype was seen many times. The chain is built from TRBV5-1 and TRBJ2-7; possible D gene TRBD2, 6 bases. Germline lookup yields CDR1 SGHRS and CDR2 YFSETQ. This CDR3 is 15 amino acids long. V lost 4 bases and J lost 0, with 14 bases in between. The CDR3 DNA follows: TGCGCCAGCAGCCCCTTCCCGGGGGACTCCTACGAGCAGTACTTC. It specifies CASSPFPGDSYEQYF.

The chain employs TRBV18 and TRBJ2-7, with 9 positions matching TRBD1. This CDR3 region has 16 residues. Germline values: CDR1 KGHSH, CDR2 LQKENI. Germline trimming cut 5 bases from V and 2 bases from J; bases unmatched to any gene: 10. CDR3 sequence reads: CASSFVDRGLPYEQYV. The CDR3 nucleotides read TGTGCCAGCTCATTCGTGGACAGGGGCCTGCCCTACGAGCAGTACGTC.

This clonotype was recorded at least ten times. V and J are TRBV29-1 and TRBJ2-7; 11 bases align to TRBD2. J lost 2 bases, V lost 5 bases, and 5 bases had no gene match. Per the germline V gene, CDR1 is SQVTM and CDR2 is ANQGSEA. The CDR3 spans 14 residues. The chain's CDR3 is CSVSGTSGTYEQYF. The CDR3 DNA follows: TGCAGCGTTTCCGGGACTAGCGGAACCTACGAGCAGTACTTC.

This clonotype was recorded at least ten times. V and J are TRBV5-1 and TRBJ1-1; no clear D gene. Germline V gene lookup returns CDR1 SGHRS and CDR2 YFSETQ. The CDR3 covers 17 residues. V was shortened by 4 bases and J by 3 bases, with 22 bases between the two germline ends. DNA for the CDR3: TGCGCCAGCAGCCAGTCCCAGAACAGTTTATTGCACACTGAAGCTTTCTTT. Translated, it gives CASSQSQNSLLHTEAFF.

This clonotype was observed at least ten times. The chain uses TRBV12-3 or TRBV12-4 and TRBJ2-7, with unresolved D. This CDR3 contains 14 residues. V was pared by 6 bases and J by 2 bases, with 14 bases between. CDR3 sequence: CASSGRFPTYEQYF. CDR3 in DNA: TGTGCCAGCAGCGGCCGTTTTCCGACCTACGAGCAGTACTTC.

The sample holds many counts of this clonotype. The chain carries TRBV12-3 or TRBV12-4 and TRBJ2-5, with 12 bases fitting TRBD2. After removal of 1 base from V and 4 bases from J, the junction contained 1 base not matched to a gene. The CDR3 contains 15 residues. The CDR3 bases are TGTGCCAGCAGTTTAGGACTAGCGGGAGTAGAGACCCAGTACTTC. Translation gives CASSLGLAGVETQYF.

For this clonotype: A junction boundary mismatches the germline segment, possibly from a read error. This chain joins TRBV3-1 and TRBJ2-3; perhaps TRBD2 as D (5 bases). The CDR3 totals 15 residues. The germline V gene encodes CDR1 LGHDT and CDR2 YNNKEL (reference sequence). CDR3 region: CATSKEVHCTETQYF. CDR3 bases: TGTGCCACCTCCAAGGAGGTCCATTGCACAGAGACGCAGTATTTT.

This clonotype came up a few times. The CDR3 DNA reads as TGCGCCAGCAGCTTGGGTTCAGGGGAGATCGGGGAGCTGTTTTTT. It encodes CASSLGSGEIGELFF. The V and J genes are TRBV5-1 and TRBJ2-2; tentatively, D is TRBD1 (6 bases). Germline V gene data show CDR1 as SGHRS and CDR2 as YFSETQ. Trimming took 0 bases from V and 7 from J, leaving 13 bases between them. The CDR3 contains 15 residues.

The gene calls are TRBV7-9 and TRBJ2-7; 8 nucleotides line up with TRBD1. Germline CDR1 is SEHNR and CDR2 is FQNEAQ (reference sequence). J lost 3 bases, V lost 6 bases, and 10 bases had no gene match. There are 15 residues in the CDR3. DNA of the CDR3: TGTGCCAGCAGTCCAGGACAGGGTAATATCTACGAGCAGTACGTC. Amino acid sequence: CASSPGQGNIYEQYV.

In this sample, this clonotype turned up a few times. The chain combines TRBV4-1 with TRBJ2-5; 9 nucleotides line up with TRBD1. Per germline, CDR1 MGHRA and CDR2 YSYEKL. The CDR3 sequence is 16 residues long. V lost 2 bases and J lost 5; bases outside the gene matches: 9. CDR3 region: CASSQNLRTGDETQYF. CDR3 bases: TGCGCCAGCAGCCAAAACCTCCGGACAGGGGATGAGACCCAGTACTTC.

V and J are TRBV10-3 and TRBJ2-7, with 8 bases aligning to TRBD1. The V gene's germline CDR1 is ENHRY and CDR2 SYGVKD. Trimming at V came to 6 bases and at J to 6 bases, leaving 7 bases not matched to a gene. This CDR3 is 13 amino acids long. The DNA for the CDR3 is TGTGCCATCAGCGGACAGGGTGGGGGCGAGCAGTACGTC. Its translation: CAISGQGGGEQYV.

This clonotype was seen many times. The CDR3 is CASSPGFTEAFF. CDR3 bases: TGTGCCAGCAGTCCAGGGTTTACTGAAGCTTTCTTT. This chain joins TRBV28 and TRBJ1-1, with D possibly TRBD1 on 5 matching bases. There are 12 residues in the CDR3. Between the trimmed V and J ends, which lost 5 bases and 5 bases, there was a span of 9 bases. The V gene's germline CDR1 is MDHEN and CDR2 SYDVKM.

This clonotype was counted between two and nine times. The chain combines TRBV5-1 with TRBJ2-7; D is possibly TRBD1 (6 bases). V lost 0 bases and J 5 bases, leaving 15 bases between the germline ends. Germline V CDR1 and CDR2: SGHRS, YFSETQ. The CDR3 spans 15 residues. CDR3 sequence (DNA): TGCGCCAGCAGCTTGGTTGTGACAGGACATCACGAGCAGTACTTC. Its protein is CASSLVVTGHHEQYF. Together with reference TRBV5-1 and TRBJ2-7, the CDR3 gives the full variable domain: KAGVTQTPRYLIKTRGQQVTLSCSPISGHRSVSWYQQTPGQGLQFLFEYFSETQRNKGNFPGRFSGRQFSNSRSEMNVSTLELGDSALYLCASSLVVTGHHEQYFGPGTRLTVT.

The chain recombines TRBV14 with TRBJ2-7; D remains unclear. There are 14 residues in the CDR3. Germline V CDR1 and CDR2: SGHDN, FVKESK. V shed 0 bases and J shed 2 bases, with 8 bases lying between them. The CDR3 spells CASSQDPATYEQYF. The CDR3 bases are TGTGCCAGCAGCCAAGACCCCGCTACCTACGAGCAGTACTTC.

This clonotype was counted between two and nine times. The genes are TRBV3-1 and TRBJ1-5, with D possibly being TRBD1 (6 bases). V was cut by 1 base and J by 6 bases, with 10 bases left in between. CDR1 is LGHDT and CDR2 is YNNKEL in the germline V gene (reference sequence). This CDR3 is built from 14 residues. The CDR3 reads CASSQGGDTQPQHF. The DNA of the CDR3 is TGTGCCAGCAGCCAAGGGGGGGACACTCAGCCCCAGCATTTT.

This clonotype was seen more than once but under ten times. The J gene is TRBJ2-7, the V gene TRBV29-1, with 14 bases fitting TRBD2. The germline CDR1 and CDR2 sequences are SQVTM and ANQGSEA. After removal of 7 bases from V and 5 bases from J, the junction contained 7 bases not matched to a gene. The CDR3 spans 14 residues. The CDR3 here is CSAGPGLAGDEQYF. Here the CDR3 DNA reads TGCAGCGCCGGACCGGGACTAGCGGGGGACGAGCAGTACTTC.

This chain links TRBV7-9 with TRBJ1-6, with D uncertain. Germline CDR1 SEHNR, CDR2 FQNEAQ (reference sequence). Trimming shortened V by 2 bases and J by 8 bases, and 7 bases separated the two germline ends. The CDR3 totals 13 residues. CDR3 sequence reads: CASSLPPYSPLHF. For the CDR3, the DNA is TGTGCCAGCAGCTTACCCCCCTATTCACCCCTCCACTTT.

The table lists this clonotype with many counts. The chain recombines TRBV20-1 with TRBJ1-2; D is unclear. The V and J ends lost 4 bases and 6 bases respectively, with 3 bases between them. The CDR3 has 9 amino acids. Per germline, CDR1 DFQATT and CDR2 SNEGSKA (reference sequence). CDR3 sequence (DNA): TGCAGTGCTACCGATGGCTACACCTTC. It is translated as CSATDGYTF.

The chain carries TRBV29-1 and TRBJ2-7, with TRBD1 matching 12 bases. CDR1 and CDR2 (germline): SQVTM, ANQGSEA. V lost 6 bases and J lost 2; bases outside the gene matches: 2. The CDR3 contains 13 residues. This CDR3 reads CSVGTGGPYEQYF. For the CDR3, the DNA is TGCAGCGTCGGGACAGGGGGCCCCTACGAGCAGTACTTC.

This clonotype has just a few counts. This rearrangement joins TRBV11-2 to TRBJ2-5; D gene ambiguous. The CDR3 covers 15 residues. Trimming took off 4 bases at V and 4 bases at J, with 16 bases between the two ends. Germline assignment: CDR1 SGHAT and CDR2 FQNNGV. The CDR3 region has the DNA TGTGCCAGCAGCTCCAGCACGGTAGTAGGAGAGACCCAGTACTTC. Amino acids: CASSSSTVVGETQYF.

The J gene is TRBJ2-1, the V gene TRBV7-9; 13 nucleotides align to TRBD2. This CDR3 has 17 residues. Germline V gives CDR1 SEHNR, CDR2 FQNEAQ (reference sequence). The V gene end was trimmed by 5 bases and the J gene end by 7 bases; junction bases not matched to a gene: 11. The CDR3 DNA reads TGTGCCAGCAGCCACCGACTAGCGGGGGGTTCGCAAAATGAGCAGTTCTTC. This gives the protein CASSHRLAGGSQNEQFF.

This clonotype was found a few times. The chain has TRBV4-1 and TRBJ1-5; no firm D call. Per the germline V gene, CDR1 is MGHRA and CDR2 is YSYEKL. CDR3 length: 15 amino acids. V was trimmed by 0 bases and J by 6 bases, leaving 12 bases between them. Here the CDR3 DNA reads TGCGCCAGCAGCCAAGATGGTCTGGGTCTTCAGCCCCAGCATTTT. Its protein is CASSQDGLGLQPQHF.

This clonotype turned up a few times. The chain couples TRBV29-1 to TRBJ1-2; D is undetermined. This CDR3 spans 11 amino acids. V was pared by 5 bases and J by 4 bases, with 8 bases between. From germline, CDR1 is SQVTM and CDR2 ANQGSEA. CDR3 sequence (DNA): TGCAGCGTTCGACATAGCTATGGCTACACCTTC. Protein: CSVRHSYGYTF.

There are many counts of this clonotype. The genes are TRBV25-1 and TRBJ2-1; tentatively, D is TRBD2 (5 bases). Germline V CDR1 and CDR2: MGHDK, SYGVNS. V dropped 3 bases and J dropped 7 bases, with 19 bases sitting between them. CDR3 length equals 16 residues. This CDR3 reads CASSEGEHLPGNEQFF. Written as DNA, the CDR3 is TGTGCCAGCAGTGAGGGTGAACATCTCCCGGGGAATGAGCAGTTCTTC.

This clonotype has at least ten counts. V usage is TRBV27 and J usage is TRBJ2-2; 14 nucleotides match TRBD2. The CDR3 runs to 16 residues. Losses at the gene ends were 6 bases for V and 5 bases for J; bases not matched to a gene: 5. The germline V gene has CDR1 MNHEY and CDR2 SMNVEV (reference sequence). CDR3 protein: CASSPRLAGGTGELFF. As DNA, the CDR3 is TGTGCCAGCAGCCCCAGACTAGCGGGAGGGACCGGGGAGCTGTTTTTT.

This clonotype was found many times. The chain employs TRBV4-1 and TRBJ2-3; perhaps D is TRBD1 or TRBD2 (5 bases each). V lost 1 base, J lost 6 bases, and 14 bases lay in between. CDR1 is MGHRA and CDR2 is YSYEKL in the germline V gene. The CDR3 has 15 residues. The CDR3 region is CASSQGGTPMDTQYF. The CDR3, as DNA: TGCGCCAGCAGCCAAGGAGGGACCCCTATGGATACGCAGTATTTT.